A selection of T cell receptor beta chains follows, all from one sample in a study of blood T cell repertoires in COVID-19. Some clones are missing from TCRdb's copy, which holds only in-frame ones; the method was immunoSEQ multiplex PCR. In the table there are 80,000 to 130,000 clones, 88% of which are singletons. The sample comprised peripheral blood. The receptors originated from a woman aged 55-69 years with acute or convalescent COVID-19. Each CDR3 is given with its conserved first and last residue. A D gene is named only where the DNA matches it firmly. Clone size is given for some rows only: seen once, a few or many times, or a class if the clone is expanded.

V: TRBV30; J: TRBJ2-1; size: NA; D: TRBD2; CDR3: CAWSVVAGGEQFF; DNA: TGTGCCTGGAGTGTAGTAGCGGGAGGTGAGCAGTTCTTC
V: TRBV7-2; J: TRBJ2-5; size: NA; D: TRBD1; CDR3: CASKTGGPQETQYF; DNA: TGTGCCAGCAAGACAGGGGGCCCCCAAGAGACCCAGTACTTC
V: TRBV29-1; J: TRBJ1-1; size: NA; D: NA; CDR3: CSVVPRVNTEAFF; DNA: TGCAGCGTTGTACCCAGGGTCAACACTGAAGCTTTCTTT
V: TRBV6-5; J: TRBJ2-7; size: NA; D: TRBD2; CDR3: CASSYSGLAGSYEQYF; DNA: TGTGCCAGCAGTTACTCTGGACTAGCGGGATCCTACGAGCAGTACTTC
V: TRBV5-1; J: TRBJ2-1; size: NA; D: TRBD1; CDR3: CASSSHGQGAGNEQFF; DNA: TGCGCCAGCAGCTCACACGGACAGGGGGCGGGCAATGAGCAGTTCTTC
V: TRBV19; J: TRBJ2-2; size: NA; D: TRBD2; CDR3: CASSIGSGSTGELFF; DNA: TGTGCCAGTAGTATAGGTAGCGGGAGTACCGGGGAGCTGTTTTTT
V: TRBV7-8; J: TRBJ2-1; size: once; D: NA; CDR3: CASSPGLYEQFF; DNA: TGTGCCAGCAGCCCGGGACTTTATGAGCAGTTCTTC
V: TRBV2; J: TRBJ1-5; size: NA; D: NA; CDR3: CASRGEGIYQPQHF; DNA: TGTGCCAGCAGGGGTGAGGGAATCTATCAGCCCCAGCATTTT
V: TRBV19; J: TRBJ1-2; size: NA; D: NA; CDR3: CASSQGAKNYYGYTF; DNA: TGTGCCAGTAGCCAAGGGGCAAAAAATTACTATGGCTACACCTTC
V: TRBV29-1; J: TRBJ1-5; size: once; D: NA; CDR3: CSVYDREETQHF; DNA: TGCAGCGTTTACGACCGGGAGGAAACCCAGCATTTT
V: TRBV24-1; J: TRBJ2-1; size: NA; D: NA; CDR3: CATSSLASGNEQFF; DNA: TGTGCCACCAGTTCCCTAGCGTCTGGCAATGAGCAGTTCTTC
V: TRBV29-1; J: TRBJ2-1; size: NA; D: TRBD1; CDR3: CSVERVRRTGKGDEQFF; DNA: TGCAGCGTCGAGCGGGTTCGGAGGACAGGGAAGGGGGATGAGCAGTTCTTC
V: TRBV9; J: TRBJ2-5; size: NA; D: TRBD1; CDR3: CASSGTGQETQYF; DNA: TGTGCCAGCAGCGGGACAGGCCAAGAGACCCAGTACTTC
V: TRBV10-3; J: TRBJ2-3; size: NA; D: NA; CDR3: CAISESIGSSDTQYF; DNA: TGTGCCATCAGTGAGTCGATCGGGAGCTCAGATACGCAGTATTTT
V: TRBV19; J: TRBJ1-2; size: NA; D: TRBD1; CDR3: CASSPDRGRRSGYTF; DNA: TGTGCCAGTAGCCCTGACAGGGGGCGAAGGAGTGGCTACACCTTC
V: TRBV29-1; J: TRBJ1-5; size: once; D: TRBD1; CDR3: CSVRQGNQPQHF; DNA: TGCAGCGTTAGACAGGGGAATCAGCCCCAGCATTTT
V: TRBV9; J: TRBJ2-1; size: NA; D: TRBD2; CDR3: CASSVGASGSLSIEQFF; DNA: TGTGCCAGCAGCGTAGGGGCTAGCGGGAGTCTTTCAATTGAGCAGTTCTTC
V: TRBV30; J: TRBJ1-5; size: NA; D: TRBD1; CDR3: CAWSLNRGSSNNQPQHF; DNA: TGTGCCTGGAGCTTAAACAGGGGATCGTCTAACAATCAGCCCCAGCATTTT
V: TRBV10-2; J: TRBJ1-2; size: NA; D: NA; CDR3: CASSESTAGGYTF; DNA: TGCGCCAGCAGTGAGAGTACAGCTGGTGGCTACACCTTC
V: TRBV9; J: TRBJ2-5; size: NA; D: TRBD2; CDR3: CASSPRTDGRETQYF; DNA: TGTGCCAGCAGCCCACGGACCGACGGGAGGGAGACCCAGTACTTC
V: TRBV15; J: TRBJ2-1; size: few; D: NA; CDR3: CATSFGGGDEQFF; DNA: TGTGCCACCAGTTTTGGGGGGGGCGATGAGCAGTTCTTC
V: TRBV5-1; J: TRBJ2-7; size: NA; D: TRBD1; CDR3: CASSLGGQPGEQYF; DNA: TGCGCCAGCAGCTTAGGGGGACAGCCAGGGGAGCAGTACTTC
V: TRBV30; J: TRBJ2-3; size: NA; D: TRBD2; CDR3: CAWSGLLAGGDTQYF; DNA: TGTGCCTGGAGTGGATTACTAGCGGGAGGAGATACGCAGTATTTT
V: TRBV19; J: TRBJ1-5; size: NA; D: TRBD1; CDR3: CASRPGTGGQPQHF; DNA: TGTGCCAGTAGACCCGGGACAGGGGGCCAGCCCCAGCATTTT